The subject of this entry is one T cell receptor beta chain. No antigen is known for it. The sample comes from a study of chemoradiotherapy in HPV16-positive cancers. Looking at the study overall: Functional T-cell assays on a couple of HPV16-positive patients' cells defined candidate HPV-specific clones and common TCR motifs.

Samples were taken several times over chemoradiotherapy. Method: immunoSEQ multiplex PCR; TCRdb's copy keeps in-frame clones and lacks some. Seen here are a few thousand clones, 80% to 85% observed once, and the top ten hold about two fifths. The V segment lost 6 bases and the J segment 6 bases; nucleotides outside the gene matches: 11. Germline values: CDR1 LNHDA, CDR2 SQIVND (reference sequence). The CDR3 runs to 15 residues. Findings and caveats of the study: HPV-specific T cells were functionally defined from only a couple of HPV16-positive patients. During treatment, candidate HPV-specific clones and E7-related motifs expanded in tumor.

The V call is TRBV19, the J call TRBJ2-7, with TRBD1 matching over 10 bases. This receptor was identified in a human donor with HPV-associated anogenital cancer. The sample was acquired from a patient who underwent chemoradiotherapy. The CDR3 coding sequence is TGTGCCAGTAGCCCTTCCGGACAGGGGGGGATCGAGCAGTACTTC. Amino acid sequence: CASSPSGQGGIEQYF.